The T cell receptor (beta chain) described here comes from a study of OX40 agonist ivuxolimab in advanced cancers. About the research overall: From about 23 to 85 years was the age range, with a mean of 60 years, and roughly 83% were male. One hepatocellular carcinoma and a couple of cutaneous melanoma patients partially responded.

Germline CDR1 reads MNHNS; CDR2 reads SASEGT. This CDR3 has 14 amino acids. Germline trimming cut 7 bases from V and 7 bases from J; bases unmatched to any gene: 10. As to this clone: Antigen: not known.

Study conclusions and caveats: Normalized expansion of T-cell clones was also low for some nonresponders.

The timepoints at which blood was sampled were baseline, cycle 4 day 1, and cycle 7 day 1. Some clones are missing from TCRdb's copy, which holds only in-frame ones; the method was immunoSEQ multiplex PCR. The sample includes about 72,000 clones, nearly 90% of them seen just once. The input for sequencing was CD4+ or CD8+ T cells sorted from blood, taken in a trial of the OX40 agonist ivuxolimab. The TCR comes from an adult with an advanced solid tumor such as melanoma, head and neck, liver or kidney cancer. The chain couples TRBV6-1 to TRBJ1-5, with TRBD1 matching 7 bases. CDR3: CASTLGTALQPQHF. CDR3 DNA sequence: TGTGCCAGCACCCTTGGGACAGCCCTCCAGCCCCAGCATTTT.